The present T cell receptor (beta chain) was sequenced within a study of cytotoxic CD8 clonotypes in ibrutinib-treated CLL. Overall study context: Response sampling took place at median roughly twelve months of treatment, range 6 to 36.

Of note for this clone: What it binds is unknown.

The V end lost 0 bases, the J end lost 8 bases, and 15 bases lay between the germline ends. This CDR3 is built from 15 residues. Germline V gene lookup returns CDR1 SGHRS and CDR2 YFSETQ. Findings and caveats of the study: At progression, clonality fell back toward baseline after rising at ibrutinib response. The study found public clonotypes uncommon, contracting or stable on treatment.

TCRdb's table, derived via immunoSEQ multiplex PCR, lists solely in-frame clones and lacks some. The sample has about 50,000 clones, roughly three fifths seen once. The clonotype comes from a human donor with chronic lymphocytic leukemia. Sequencing used PBMCs, obtained after 24 months of ibrutinib treatment. The J gene is TRBJ1-3, the V gene TRBV5-1; D perhaps matches TRBD1 (5 bases). The CDR3 region is CASSLGDWSGDTIYF. The CDR3 nucleotides read TGCGCCAGCAGCTTGGGGGACTGGAGTGGGGACACCATATATTTT. The full variable domain, rest sourced from reference TRBV5-1 and TRBJ1-3, is KAGVTQTPRYLIKTRGQQVTLSCSPISGHRSVSWYQQTPGQGLQFLFEYFSETQRNKGNFPGRFSGRQFSNSRSEMNVSTLELGDSALYLCASSLGDWSGDTIYFGEGSWLTVV.